These 4 T cell receptor beta chains were sequenced from one sample in a study of response to subunit inactivated influenza vaccine. TCRdb re-derived calls from the RT-PCR reads in MiXCR, one entry per CDR3 protein. The sample has about 500,000 distinct CDR3 sequences; approximately 15% are singletons. This specimen was CD4+ T cells sorted from PBMCs, taken less than 30 months after vaccination. The receptors derive from a man between 50 and 69 years old who received an inactivated influenza vaccine.

The chain couples TRBV20-1 to TRBJ2-2, with D uncertain. CDR1 is DFQATT and CDR2 is SNEGSKA in the germline V gene (reference sequence). This CDR3 spans 17 amino acids. Trimming removed 2 bases at V and 0 bases at J, with 16 bases between. The CDR3 nucleotides are TGCAGTGCTAGAAAACGCCTTGGGCGAGCGAACACCGGGGAGCTGTTTTTT. Amino acids: CSARKRLGRANTGELFF.

This rearrangement joins TRBV24-1 to TRBJ2-1, with 7 bases aligning to TRBD1. CDR3 length equals 13 residues. The V gene's germline CDR1 is KGHDR and CDR2 SFDVKD. V lost 1 base and J lost 12; bases outside the gene matches: 5. CDR3 bases: TGTGCCACCAGTGATTTAGGGACAGTGGGGCAGTTCTTC. Translated, it gives CATSDLGTVGQFF.

This clonotype was seen a handful of times. The rearrangement uses TRBV27 and TRBJ2-2; TRBD1 is a possible D gene (6 bases). The CDR3 covers 19 residues. The V gene's germline CDR1 is MNHEY and CDR2 SMNVEV (reference sequence). V lost 3 bases to trimming and J lost 5 bases, with 25 bases between them. CDR3 DNA sequence: TGTGCCAGCAGTTTGGGGGCCCCAATCACTCACCGACTTACCGGGGAGCTGTTTTTT. Protein sequence: CASSLGAPITHRLTGELFF.

Only a few counts were recorded for this clonotype. This chain connects TRBV7-9 to TRBJ2-7; perhaps TRBD1 as D (6 bases). This CDR3 contains 13 residues. V gave up 5 bases and J gave up 5 bases, with 13 bases separating them. Germline assignment: CDR1 SEHNR and CDR2 FQNEAQ (reference sequence). The CDR3 nucleotides are TGTGCCAGCAGCCCCGGGACATTAGACGAGCAGTACTTC. Its protein product is CASSPGTLDEQYF.